This passage covers 15 T cell receptor beta chains from one sample sequenced in a study of blood T cell repertoires in COVID-19. Method: immunoSEQ multiplex PCR; TCRdb's copy keeps in-frame clones and lacks some. The sample yields 150,000 to 200,000 clones, 80% to 90% seen once. Material: peripheral blood. These receptors were taken from an older woman who had recovered from COVID-19.

V gene TRBV2 combines with J gene TRBJ2-3; 9 nucleotides agree with TRBD2. Germline CDR1 reads SNHLY; CDR2 reads FYNNEI. V was clipped by 11 bases and J by 0 bases; unmatched bases: 15. The CDR3 length is 17 residues. CDR3 sequence (DNA): TGTGCCTCACGTGGGCGGGGGGGCCGAGGGAGCACAGATACGCAGTATTTT. It specifies CASRGRGGRGSTDTQYF.

V gene TRBV7-2 combines with J gene TRBJ2-7; TRBD2 matches 12 bases. J gave up 3 bases and V 5 bases, and 5 bases lay outside the gene matches. Germline V gene lookup returns CDR1 SGHTA and CDR2 FQGNSA. The CDR3 covers 15 residues. The CDR3 reads CASSPTSGRSYEQYF. In nucleotides, the CDR3 is TGTGCCAGCAGCCCGACTAGCGGGAGAAGCTACGAGCAGTACTTC.

The chain links TRBV28 to TRBJ2-7, with D maybe TRBD2 (7 bases). The CDR3 is 14 residues long. Trimming removed 7 bases at V and 6 bases at J, with 19 bases between. Looked up from germline, CDR1 is MDHEN and CDR2 is SYDVKM. As DNA, the CDR3 is TGTGCCAGCATTTTCGGAGGGGGGGCAGGCGAGCAGTACTTC. It translates to CASIFGGGAGEQYF.

This clone was detected a few times. The J gene is TRBJ1-1, the V gene TRBV19, with 9 bases matching TRBD1. The junction had 4 bases not matched to a gene; V was cut back by 4 bases and J by 10 bases. Per the germline V gene, CDR1 is LNHDA and CDR2 is SQIVND (reference sequence). CDR3 size: 12 residues. The CDR3 spells CASSTLTGGAFF. The CDR3 nucleotides are TGTGCCAGTAGTACCCTGACAGGGGGAGCTTTCTTT.

This rearrangement joins TRBV5-1 to TRBJ2-2, with TRBD2 matching 13 bases. V dropped 1 base and J dropped 4; count of bases not matched to a gene: 10. This CDR3 has 19 residues. Germline V lookup: CDR1 SGHRS, CDR2 YFSETQ. CDR3 coding DNA: TGCGCCAGCAGCTTGCCCCGGACTAGCGGGAGTGGGACCACCGGGGAGCTGTTTTTT. It specifies CASSLPRTSGSGTTGELFF.

The rearrangement uses TRBV5-1 and TRBJ2-1; 10 positions match TRBD2. The CDR3 has 15 residues. J gave up 9 bases and V 2 bases, and 8 bases lay outside the gene matches. Looked up from germline, CDR1 is SGHRS and CDR2 is YFSETQ. CDR3 loop: CASSFRLAGDGEQFF. CDR3 bases: TGCGCCAGCAGCTTCCGGCTAGCGGGAGACGGTGAGCAGTTCTTC.

The chain recombines TRBV29-1 with TRBJ2-1; D remains unclear. The CDR3 length is 12 residues. Germline V gives CDR1 SQVTM, CDR2 ANQGSEA. The V gene lost 1 base and the J gene lost 4 bases, with 5 bases spanning the gap. The CDR3 here is CSVEGQYNEQFF. The CDR3, as DNA: TGCAGCGTTGAAGGACAATACAATGAGCAGTTCTTC.

The chain employs TRBV10-3 and TRBJ2-3; a weak D match, TRBD2 (6 bases). Looked up from germline, CDR1 is ENHRY and CDR2 is SYGVKD. The V end lost 6 bases, the J end lost 2 bases, and 12 bases lay between the germline ends. The CDR3 covers 14 residues. CDR3 amino acids: CAIRGGPHTDTQYF. The CDR3 DNA reads as TGTGCCATCAGGGGAGGACCCCACACAGATACGCAGTATTTT.

The gene calls are TRBV19 and TRBJ2-1, with 7 positions matching TRBD2. Germline loops: CDR1 LNHDA, CDR2 SQIVND (reference sequence). V trimming: 3 bases; J trimming: 4 bases; junction bases outside the gene matches: 3. The length of the CDR3 is 14 residues. The CDR3 nucleotides are TGTGCCAGTAGTATGGTTAGCGGGTACAATGAGCAGTTCTTC. It yields the protein CASSMVSGYNEQFF. Complete variable domain (other parts from reference TRBV19 and TRBJ2-1): DGGITQSPKYLFRKEGQNVTLSCEQNLNHDAMYWYRQDPGQGLRLIYYSQIVNDFQKGDIAEGYSVSREKKESFPLTVTSAQKNPTAFYLCASSMVSGYNEQFFGPGTRLTVL.

The chain combines TRBV12-3 or TRBV12-4 with TRBJ2-5, with D uncertain. The V end was cut by 6 bases, the J end by 1 base, with 6 bases between. The CDR3 runs to 12 residues. CDR3 region: CASSRLQETQYF. DNA for the CDR3: TGTGCCAGCAGCCGACTCCAAGAGACCCAGTACTTC.

V is TRBV9 and J is TRBJ2-1, with TRBD2 matching over 7 bases. Trimming removed 3 bases from V and 9 bases from J; junction bases left unmatched: 9. The CDR3 sequence is 14 residues long. Germline V gives CDR1 SGDLS, CDR2 YYNGEE. The CDR3, as DNA: TGTGCCAGCAGCGGACTAGCCGGCACAGGTGAGCAGTTCTTC. This gives the protein CASSGLAGTGEQFF.

J is TRBJ2-5 and V is TRBV19; possible D gene TRBD1, 5 bases. V was shortened by 5 bases and J by 5 bases, with 9 bases between the two germline ends. Germline CDR1 and CDR2: LNHDA and SQIVND (reference sequence). The CDR3 contains 12 residues. The CDR3 sequence: CASSPKGETQYF. The CDR3 nucleotides are TGTGCCAGTAGTCCCAAGGGGGAGACCCAGTACTTC. Based on the CDR3 plus reference TRBV19 and TRBJ2-5, the full variable domain is DGGITQSPKYLFRKEGQNVTLSCEQNLNHDAMYWYRQDPGQGLRLIYYSQIVNDFQKGDIAEGYSVSREKKESFPLTVTSAQKNPTAFYLCASSPKGETQYFGPGTRLLVL.

This clone came up a few times. This rearrangement joins TRBV5-1 to TRBJ2-1, with D possibly matching TRBD2 (6 bases). V lost 0 bases and J lost 3, with 13 bases in between. Germline CDR1 SGHRS, CDR2 YFSETQ. The CDR3 length is 16 residues. This CDR3 reads CASSLVAAAGYNEQFF. The DNA of the CDR3 is TGCGCCAGCAGCTTGGTTGCGGCAGCGGGCTACAATGAGCAGTTCTTC.

The chain recombines TRBV19 with TRBJ2-7, with D tentatively TRBD1 (5 bases). The CDR3 extends over 12 amino acids. Germline assignment: CDR1 LNHDA and CDR2 SQIVND (reference sequence). Trimming removed 3 bases at V and 6 bases at J, with 9 bases between. This CDR3 reads CASSMGQLEQYF. For the CDR3, the DNA is TGTGCCAGTAGTATGGGGCAGCTCGAGCAGTACTTC.

This clone was seen just once. This chain joins TRBV5-1 and TRBJ1-4; possible D gene TRBD1, 5 bases. Trimming cost V 0 bases and J 8 bases, with 8 bases left between them. This CDR3 contains 13 residues. The germline V gene has CDR1 SGHRS and CDR2 YFSETQ. The chain's CDR3 is CASSLGTGEKLFF. CDR3 sequence (DNA): TGCGCCAGCAGCTTGGGTACAGGCGAAAAACTGTTTTTT.